Listed here is a single T cell receptor beta chain. This sample was included in a study of blood T cell repertoires in COVID-19. Study in general: Samples came from the United States, Italy and Spain, spanning acute and convalescent COVID-19.

Assay: immunoSEQ multiplex PCR; the TCRdb copy retains only in-frame clones and omits some. Here the sample spans a few hundred thousand clones, about 88% being singletons. The germline V gene has CDR1 LGHDT and CDR2 YNNKEL (reference sequence). Trimming left V 1 base short and J 4 bases short, with 5 bases between. The CDR3 has 13 amino acids. The chain links TRBV3-1 (or the pseudogene TRBV3-2) to TRBJ2-1, with D tentatively TRBD2 (5 bases). This receptor was taken from a woman between 35 and 50 years old who had recovered from COVID-19. Sequenced material: PBMCs or T cells enriched from blood (not recorded which). The CDR3 nucleotides are TGTGCCAGCAGCCAAGGAGGGTACAATGAGCAGTTCTTC. Translating gives CASSQGGYNEQFF.